A single TCR beta chain is shown here with its context. The antigen is undetermined. The data derive from a study of cytomegalovirus exposure and HLA in healthy donors. Study results and limitations: A few V segments could not be told apart, such as TRBV6-2 and TRBV6-3, and were left out. Among TCR beta chains, those listed as cytomegalovirus-associated numbered under 200.

PCR primers comprised 60 Vbeta and 13 Jbeta primers. Using immunoSEQ multiplex PCR, the repertoire was profiled, and TCRdb retains in-frame clones only, with some absent. In the table there are around 140,000 clones, about two thirds of which are singletons. The V and J ends lost 3 bases and 2 bases, in that order; junction bases with no gene match: 2. Germline CDR1 reads LNHDA; CDR2 reads SQIVND (reference sequence). CDR3 length: 15 amino acids. This chain uses TRBV19 with TRBJ2-7; 12 bases match TRBD2. The receptor's source is a woman in her sixties in good health and CMV-seropositive. The specimen sequenced was PBMCs. Here the CDR3 reads CASSIASGRAYEQYF. In nucleotides, the CDR3 is TGTGCCAGTAGTATCGCTAGCGGGAGGGCCTACGAGCAGTACTTC.